The 27 T cell receptor beta chains below all came from one sample that was sequenced in a study of T cell responses to AZD1222 COVID-19 vaccine. Produced via immunoSEQ multiplex PCR; TCRdb's table is partial and in-frame only. Of about 93,000 clones listed, approximately 92% are singletons. The source was peripheral blood, collected 28 days after the second AZD1222 dose. All receptors derive from an adult who received the AZD1222 COVID-19 vaccine.

The chain carries TRBV23-1 and TRBJ2-5; D may be TRBD1 (5 bases). TRBV23-1 is marked as an open reading frame, function uncertain. With 0 bases removed from V and 5 bases from J, the gap between germline ends came to 7 bases. This CDR3 has 13 amino acids. CDR3: CASSQSKGETQYF. The CDR3 nucleotides are TGCGCCAGCAGTCAATCGAAGGGGGAGACCCAGTACTTC.

The rearrangement links TRBV7-8 to TRBJ1-4, with 7 bases identical to TRBD1. Germline assignment: CDR1 SGHVS and CDR2 FQNEAQ. V trimming: 5 bases; J trimming: 0 bases; junction bases outside the gene matches: 9. The CDR3 contains 17 residues. Here the CDR3 reads CASSARDSHATNEKLFF. The CDR3 coding sequence is TGTGCCAGCAGCGCAAGGGACAGCCACGCAACTAATGAAAAACTGTTTTTT.

This chain uses TRBV5-1 with TRBJ2-5; 8 positions agree with TRBD2. The CDR3 covers 14 residues. J gave up 5 bases and V 0 bases, and 3 bases lay outside the gene matches. From germline, CDR1 is SGHRS and CDR2 YFSETQ. CDR3 sequence: CASSLAGGQETQYF. The CDR3 DNA is TGCGCCAGCAGCTTGGCGGGAGGGCAGGAGACCCAGTACTTC.

This clone was recorded only once. The V gene is TRBV7-2, the J gene TRBJ2-7; D is unclear. The CDR3 contains 12 residues. Germline V gene sequence: CDR1 SGHTA, CDR2 FQGNSA. Trimming took off 3 bases at V and 5 bases at J, with 8 bases between the two ends. This chain's CDR3 is CASSFYSDEQYF. CDR3 bases: TGTGCCAGCAGCTTTTATTCGGACGAGCAGTACTTC.

This clone was picked up a small number of times. The rearrangement links TRBV29-1 to TRBJ1-1; 9 bases are shared with TRBD1. The V segment lost 8 bases and the J segment 4 bases; nucleotides outside the gene matches: 5. CDR1 is SQVTM and CDR2 is ANQGSEA in the germline V gene. This CDR3 spans 12 amino acids. The DNA for the CDR3 is TGCAGCACCGTGGACAGGGGCACTGAAGCTTTCTTT. Residues: CSTVDRGTEAFF.

The chain uses TRBV28 and TRBJ1-2, with D perhaps matching TRBD1 (5 bases). Per the germline V gene, CDR1 is MDHEN and CDR2 is SYDVKM. The V gene lost 3 bases and the J gene lost 7 bases, with 18 bases spanning the gap. CDR3 length equals 15 residues. In DNA, the CDR3 is TGTGCCAGCAGTTTCCCCCCGGGGCTGTTTGGTGGCTACACCTTC. Translated: CASSFPPGLFGGYTF.

This chain joins TRBV15 and TRBJ1-2; 12 bases match TRBD1. The CDR3 totals 14 residues. Germline CDR1 is LNHNV and CDR2 is YYDKDF (reference sequence). With 1 base clipped from V and 8 bases from J, the junction kept 2 bases outside the gene matches. In DNA form, the CDR3 reads TGTGCCACCAGCAGAGGAGGGACAGGGGGCGGCTACACCTTC. This encodes CATSRGGTGGGYTF.

The chain carries TRBV28 and TRBJ1-5; D not certain. The CDR3 runs 14 residues. The V gene lost 3 bases and the J gene lost 1 base, with 7 bases spanning the gap. In germline, CDR1 is MDHEN, CDR2 SYDVKM. This CDR3 reads CASSFGVSNQPQHF. CDR3 bases: TGTGCCAGCAGTTTTGGGGTGAGCAATCAGCCCCAGCATTTT.

This chain uses TRBV10-1 with TRBJ2-3; 7 bases are a match to TRBD2. CDR1 and CDR2 from the germline V gene are WNHNN and SYGVQD (reference sequence). The length of the CDR3 is 15 residues. V shed 5 bases, J shed 8 bases, and the junction held 13 bases outside the gene matches. This chain's CDR3 is CASSRTRDYGITQYF. Here the CDR3 DNA reads TGCGCCAGCAGTCGGACTAGGGACTACGGTATTACGCAGTATTTT.

This clone was counted once. The chain carries TRBV10-3 and TRBJ1-6; no firm D call. This CDR3 region has 16 residues. Trimming stripped 2 bases from V and 1 base from J, with 9 bases between. Germline assignment: CDR1 ENHRY and CDR2 SYGVKD. CDR3 sequence: CAISEGGSSYNSPLHF. The DNA of the CDR3 is TGTGCCATCAGTGAGGGAGGTAGTTCCTATAATTCACCCCTCCACTTT.

This chain joins TRBV7-8 and TRBJ1-2; TRBD1 agrees at 7 bases. Trimming took 5 bases from V and 0 from J; bases not matched to a gene: 15. This CDR3 comprises 18 residues. Per the germline V gene, CDR1 is SGHVS and CDR2 is FQNEAQ. CDR3 amino acids: CASSPAPMGQQPNYGYTF. The CDR3 DNA sequence: TGTGCCAGCAGCCCAGCCCCAATGGGACAGCAACCTAACTATGGCTACACCTTC.

Remarks on this clone: The limits of the CDR3 on the DNA are not certain, so only TCRdb's listed CDR3 is given. This chain uses TRBV24-1 with TRBJ2-3; the table's D call, TRBD2, has no DNA check behind it. Germline V gene lookup returns CDR1 KGHDR and CDR2 SFDVKD. The CDR3 region is 16 residues in length, termini included. This CDR3 reads CATSAAGGPGTDTQYF.

The gene calls are TRBV19 and TRBJ1-1, with D possibly being TRBD1 (5 bases). The V end lost 1 base, the J end lost 3 bases, and 12 bases lay between the germline ends. This CDR3 has 15 residues. Germline loops: CDR1 LNHDA, CDR2 SQIVND (reference sequence). The CDR3 nucleotides are TGTGCCAGTAGTATAGTTGGGGGAGGGGACACTGAAGCTTTCTTT. It specifies CASSIVGGGDTEAFF.

V is TRBV11-2 and J is TRBJ2-3, with 10 bases lining up with TRBD2. V trimming: 3 bases; J trimming: 1 base; junction bases outside the gene matches: 4. The germline V gene encodes CDR1 SGHAT and CDR2 FQNNGV. The CDR3 loop spans 16 amino acids. The CDR3 protein is CASSFGTSVRTDTQYF. CDR3 bases: TGTGCCAGCAGCTTCGGGACTAGCGTACGCACAGATACGCAGTATTTT.

J is TRBJ1-2 and V is TRBV9; D might be TRBD1 (5 bases). Germline values: CDR1 SGDLS, CDR2 YYNGEE. The CDR3 contains 16 residues. Trimming removed 0 bases at V and 8 bases at J, with 20 bases between. CDR3 sequence reads: CASSVGGLTAQGGYTF. In nucleotides, the CDR3 is TGTGCCAGCAGCGTAGGGGGTTTGACAGCTCAAGGGGGCTACACCTTC.

The rearrangement joins TRBV2 to TRBJ1-5; D is possibly TRBD1 (5 bases). Germline V gene data show CDR1 as SNHLY and CDR2 as FYNNEI. The CDR3 extends over 13 amino acids. V was cut by 1 base and J by 4 bases, with 5 bases left in between. The CDR3 bases are TGTGCCAGCAGTGAAGGGGGGAATCAGCCCCAGCATTTT. Amino acids: CASSEGGNQPQHF.

The V and J genes are TRBV9 and TRBJ2-2; 8 nucleotides align to TRBD2. The CDR3 is made up of 16 amino acids. Germline loops: CDR1 SGDLS, CDR2 YYNGEE. V shed 0 bases and J 7 bases; nucleotides not matched to a gene: 8. CDR3 nucleotide sequence: TGTGCCAGCAGCGTAGAGCCAGCGGGAGTGATCGGGGAGCTGTTTTTT. Its protein product is CASSVEPAGVIGELFF.

The chain is built from TRBV5-4 and TRBJ1-4; TRBD1 might be the D (5 bases). V gave up 4 bases and J gave up 6 bases, with 13 bases separating them. The CDR3 loop spans 14 amino acids. Germline loops: CDR1 SGHNT, CDR2 YYREEE (reference sequence). DNA of the CDR3: TGTGCCAGCAGCCCCGGTGGGGGGGATGAAAAACTGTTTTTT. Translated, it gives CASSPGGGDEKLFF.

The CDR3 loop reads CASSQAHRLYGYTF. CDR3 in DNA: TGTGCCAGCAGCCAAGCCCACAGGCTATATGGCTACACCTTC. J is TRBJ1-2 and V is TRBV3-1 (or the pseudogene TRBV3-2), with D possibly TRBD1 on 5 matching bases. Between the trimmed V and J ends, which lost 1 base and 5 bases, there was a span of 11 bases. CDR1 is LGHDT, CDR2 YNNKEL, per germline (reference sequence). CDR3 length equals 14 residues.

The chain carries TRBV2 and TRBJ1-2, with D perhaps matching TRBD1 (6 bases). The CDR3 covers 13 residues. Germline values: CDR1 SNHLY, CDR2 FYNNEI. The V end lost 7 bases, the J end lost 8 bases, and 17 bases lay between the germline ends. The CDR3 DNA reads TGTGCCAGCACCTTCAATCAGGGGAGGGGCTACACCTTC. Protein: CASTFNQGRGYTF.

CDR3 loop: CASRLVAPANYGYTF. The CDR3 nucleotides read TGTGCCAGTAGACTTGTGGCGCCAGCTAACTATGGCTACACCTTC. The V gene is TRBV19, the J gene TRBJ1-2; D gene ambiguous. Germline CDR1 LNHDA, CDR2 SQIVND (reference sequence). V was shortened by 6 bases and J by 0 bases, with 14 bases between the two germline ends. The CDR3 extends over 15 amino acids.

The chain employs TRBV6-5 and TRBJ1-1, with D hard to call. CDR1 and CDR2 (germline): MNHEY, SVGAGI. This CDR3 has 16 amino acids. Trimming left V 0 bases short and J 2 bases short, with 13 bases between. CDR3 residues: CASSYSVGLINTEAFF. The CDR3 bases are TGTGCCAGCAGTTACTCAGTCGGCCTGATCAACACTGAAGCTTTCTTT.

CDR3 coding DNA: TGTGCCAGTGGGACAGGGCATGTAGATGAGCAGTTCTTC. Protein: CASGTGHVDEQFF. The rearrangement uses TRBV6-5 and TRBJ2-1; 9 bases agree with TRBD1. CDR3 length equals 13 residues. Trimming cost V 9 bases and J 8 bases; bases outside gene matches: 8. Germline loops: CDR1 MNHEY, CDR2 SVGAGI.

This rearrangement joins TRBV3-1 (or the pseudogene TRBV3-2) to TRBJ1-3; 7 nucleotides agree with TRBD1. V was clipped by 1 base and J by 2 bases; unmatched bases: 2. Germline assignment: CDR1 LGHDT and CDR2 YNNKEL (reference sequence). This CDR3 spans 15 amino acids. The CDR3 DNA is TGTGCCAGCAGCCAAGGGCAGGGGGCTGGAAACACCATATATTTT. The encoded protein is CASSQGQGAGNTIYF.

This chain uses TRBV27 with TRBJ1-1; 8 bases are shared with TRBD1. The CDR3 has 14 amino acids. Germline assignment: CDR1 MNHEY and CDR2 SMNVEV (reference sequence). Trimming cost V 6 bases and J 3 bases; bases outside gene matches: 6. The CDR3 loop reads CASRIQGAYTEAFF. DNA of the CDR3: TGTGCCAGCAGGATTCAGGGGGCATACACTGAAGCTTTCTTT.

The chain links TRBV2 to TRBJ2-7; D is possibly TRBD2 (5 bases). V lost 2 bases and J 2 bases, leaving 10 bases between the germline ends. Germline values: CDR1 SNHLY, CDR2 FYNNEI. The CDR3 covers 14 residues. This CDR3 is CASSESGSPYEQYF. CDR3 DNA: TGTGCCAGCAGTGAATCGGGAAGTCCCTACGAGCAGTACTTC.

The chain joins TRBV27 to TRBJ1-5; the D is unclear. The CDR3 consists of 13 residues. The germline V gene has CDR1 MNHEY and CDR2 SMNVEV (reference sequence). V was cut by 3 bases and J by 7 bases, with 10 bases left in between. Here the CDR3 reads CASSFQVGQPQHF. In nucleotides, the CDR3 is TGTGCCAGCAGTTTTCAGGTGGGGCAGCCCCAGCATTTT.